This TCR beta chain was identified in a study of molecular identifiers for immune sequencing clone quantification. This clonotype turned up a few times. TCR libraries were built in bulk with a published protocol and specific TCR primers. One entry per CDR3 protein, called by TCRdb with MiXCR from the PCR reads. The sample includes about 40,000 distinct CDR3 sequences, 20% to 25% of them seen just once. RNA fractions of 10%, 30% or 50% and about 19,000 to 1,000,000 sorted cells were the source of naive CD8 libraries. As CD8+CD4-CCR7+CD45RA+ cells, naive CD8 T cells were sorted. The material sequenced was naive CD8+ T cells from blood, with Jurkat cell RNA spiked in. Subset here: FACS-sorted CD8+CD4-CCR7+CD45RA+ naive T cells. The clonotype comes from a human donor in good health. Some libraries in this study had Jurkat cell RNA spiked in.

This chain's CDR3 is CASSPGRTTSYEQYF. The CDR3 nucleotides are TGCGCCAGCAGTCCGGGGAGGACGACCTCCTACGAGCAGTACTTC. The genes are TRBV4-3 and TRBJ2-7; a weak D match, TRBD2 (6 bases). V was shortened by 6 bases and J by 0 bases, with 15 bases between the two germline ends. Germline V gene data show CDR1 as LGHNA and CDR2 as YSLEER. The CDR3 spans 15 residues.